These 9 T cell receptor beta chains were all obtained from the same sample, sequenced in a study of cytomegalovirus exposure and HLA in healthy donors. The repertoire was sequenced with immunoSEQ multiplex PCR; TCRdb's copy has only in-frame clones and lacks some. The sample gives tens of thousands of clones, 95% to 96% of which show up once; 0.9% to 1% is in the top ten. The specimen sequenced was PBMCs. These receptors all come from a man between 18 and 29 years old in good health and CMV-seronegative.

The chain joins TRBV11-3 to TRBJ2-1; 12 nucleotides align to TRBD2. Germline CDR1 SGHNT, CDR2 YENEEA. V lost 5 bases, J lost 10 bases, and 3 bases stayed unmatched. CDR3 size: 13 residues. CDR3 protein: CASSPGLAGEQFF. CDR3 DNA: TGTGCCAGCAGCCCGGGACTAGCGGGCGAGCAGTTCTTC.

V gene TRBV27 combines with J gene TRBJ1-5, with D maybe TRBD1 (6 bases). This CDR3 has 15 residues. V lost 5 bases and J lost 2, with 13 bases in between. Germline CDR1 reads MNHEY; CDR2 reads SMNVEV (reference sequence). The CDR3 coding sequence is TGTGCCAGCAGTCAGAGGGGGATTGGCAATCAGCCCCAGCATTTT. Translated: CASSQRGIGNQPQHF.

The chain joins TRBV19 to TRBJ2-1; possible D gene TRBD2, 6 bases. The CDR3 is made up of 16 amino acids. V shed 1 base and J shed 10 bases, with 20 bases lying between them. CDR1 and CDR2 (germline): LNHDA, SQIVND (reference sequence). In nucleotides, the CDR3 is TGTGCCAGTAGTATAGCACGGGCGCGGGGTTCCAGCGAGCAGTTCTTC. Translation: CASSIARARGSSEQFF.

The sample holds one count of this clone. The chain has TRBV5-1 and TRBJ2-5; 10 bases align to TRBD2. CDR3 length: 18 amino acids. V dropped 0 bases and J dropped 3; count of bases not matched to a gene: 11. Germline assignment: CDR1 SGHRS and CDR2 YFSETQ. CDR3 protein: CASSLGLSSGRPKETQYF. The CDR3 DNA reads TGCGCCAGCAGCTTGGGATTATCTAGCGGGAGACCCAAAGAGACCCAGTACTTC. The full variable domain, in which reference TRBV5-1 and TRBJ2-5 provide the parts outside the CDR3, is KAGVTQTPRYLIKTRGQQVTLSCSPISGHRSVSWYQQTPGQGLQFLFEYFSETQRNKGNFPGRFSGRQFSNSRSEMNVSTLELGDSALYLCASSLGLSSGRPKETQYFGPGTRLLVL.

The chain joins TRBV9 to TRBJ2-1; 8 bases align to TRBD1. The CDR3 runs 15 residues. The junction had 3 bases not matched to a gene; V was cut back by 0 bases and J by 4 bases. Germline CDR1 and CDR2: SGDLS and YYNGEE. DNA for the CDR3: TGTGCCAGCAGCGTAGAAGGGACAGGTTACAATGAGCAGTTCTTC. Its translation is CASSVEGTGYNEQFF. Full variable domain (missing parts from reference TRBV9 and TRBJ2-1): DSGVTQTPKHLITATGQRVTLRCSPRSGDLSVYWYQQSLDQGLQFLIQYYNGEERAKGNILERFSAQQFPDLHSELNLSSLELGDSALYFCASSVEGTGYNEQFFGPGTRLTVL.

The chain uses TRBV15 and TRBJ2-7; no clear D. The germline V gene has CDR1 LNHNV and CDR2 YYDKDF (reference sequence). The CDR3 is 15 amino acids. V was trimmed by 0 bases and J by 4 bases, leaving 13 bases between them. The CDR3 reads CATSREVTSHYEQYF. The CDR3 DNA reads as TGTGCCACCAGCAGAGAAGTGACTTCCCATTACGAGCAGTACTTC.

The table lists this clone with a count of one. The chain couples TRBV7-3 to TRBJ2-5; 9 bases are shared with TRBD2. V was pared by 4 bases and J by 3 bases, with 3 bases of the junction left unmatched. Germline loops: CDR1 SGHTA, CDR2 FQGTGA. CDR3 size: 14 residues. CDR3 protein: CASSSRLAEETQYF. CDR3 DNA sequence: TGTGCCAGCAGCTCAAGACTAGCGGAAGAGACCCAGTACTTC.

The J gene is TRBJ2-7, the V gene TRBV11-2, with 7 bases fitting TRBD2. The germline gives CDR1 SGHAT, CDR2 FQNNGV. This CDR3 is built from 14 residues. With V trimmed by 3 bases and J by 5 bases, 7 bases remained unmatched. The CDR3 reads CASSFSGGSDEQYF. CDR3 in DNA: TGTGCCAGCAGCTTCTCGGGAGGAAGCGACGAGCAGTACTTC.

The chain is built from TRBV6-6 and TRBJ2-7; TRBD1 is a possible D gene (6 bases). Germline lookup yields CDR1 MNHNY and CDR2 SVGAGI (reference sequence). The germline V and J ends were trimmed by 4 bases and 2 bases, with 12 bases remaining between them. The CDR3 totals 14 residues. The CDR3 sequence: CASSSRTVTYEQYF. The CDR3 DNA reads TGTGCCAGCAGTTCCAGGACAGTCACCTACGAGCAGTACTTC.